The rows below give T cell receptor beta chains drawn from one sample of a study of cytomegalovirus exposure and HLA in healthy donors. Profiled with immunoSEQ multiplex PCR; TCRdb holds only in-frame clones, not every one. The table records 200,000 to 250,000 clones, around 70% of them present only once. Sequencing was performed on PBMCs. These TCRs come from a middle-aged man in good health and CMV-seropositive. The CDR3 runs from the conserved cysteine through the conserved F or W. A D gene is named only where the DNA matches it firmly. For some rows the clone size is stated as once, few or many, or as a class when expanded; others skip it.

j_call clone_size d_call v_call cdr3_length cdr3_aa cdr3_nt
TRBJ2-2 NA NA TRBV5-1 16 CASSLTGAENTGELFF TGCGCCAGCAGCTTGACTGGGGCCGAGAACACCGGGGAGCTGTTTTTT
TRBJ2-6 once NA TRBV9 19 CASSFPVQVLKTGANVLTF TGTGCCAGCAGCTTTCCTGTTCAGGTCCTAAAAACTGGGGCCAACGTCCTGACTTTC
TRBJ2-2 NA NA TRBV7-2 15 CASRVAGQYTGELFF TGTGCCAGCAGGGTCGCGGGACAGTACACCGGGGAGCTGTTTTTT
TRBJ2-7 NA NA TRBV4-1 13 CASSQVLTDEQYF TGCGCCAGCAGCCAAGTCCTCACGGACGAGCAGTACTTC
TRBJ2-3 few TRBD2 TRBV9 15 CASSPIQRGTDTQYF TGTGCCAGCAGCCCAATCCAGCGGGGGACAGATACGCAGTATTTT
TRBJ1-1 NA TRBD1 TRBV19 15 CASSIWDRGNTEAFF TGTGCCAGTAGTATCTGGGACAGGGGGAACACTGAAGCTTTCTTT
TRBJ2-7 NA TRBD2 TRBV5-6 15 CASSPAGTTSLEQYF TGTGCCAGCAGCCCCGCCGGGACTACCTCCCTCGAGCAGTACTTC
TRBJ2-2 NA TRBD2 TRBV9 16 CASSVDGGGTTGELFF TGTGCCAGCAGCGTAGATGGCGGGGGGACCACCGGGGAGCTGTTTTTT
TRBJ1-1 NA NA TRBV5-1 11 CASSGSTEAFF TGCGCCAGCAGTGGGAGCACTGAAGCTTTCTTT
TRBJ2-3 NA NA TRBV11-1 15 CASSFGVSSTDTQYF TGTGCCAGCAGCTTCGGGGTCTCTAGCACAGATACGCAGTATTTT
TRBJ2-7 NA NA TRBV6-1 14 CASSSQGSSYEQYF TGTGCCAGCAGTTCACAGGGTAGCTCCTACGAGCAGTACTTC
TRBJ2-1 NA TRBD2 TRBV15 17 CATSSWGSGGFLNEQFF TGTGCCACCAGCTCATGGGGGAGCGGGGGATTCTTGAATGAGCAGTTCTTC
TRBJ1-2 NA NA TRBV11-2 13 CASSLRGGRGYTF TGTGCCAGCAGCCTAAGGGGAGGGCGCGGCTACACCTTC
TRBJ2-7 NA NA TRBV7-9 12 CASSWGQYEQYF TGTGCCAGCAGCTGGGGCCAATACGAGCAGTACTTC
TRBJ2-1 NA NA TRBV6-1 13 CASRYGQNNEQFF TGTGCCAGCAGGTACGGACAGAACAACGAGCAGTTCTTC
TRBJ1-2 once TRBD1 TRBV4-1 15 CASSQEPGTGNGYTF TGCGCCAGCAGCCAAGAGCCCGGGACAGGGAATGGCTACACCTTC
TRBJ2-3 NA TRBD1 TRBV9 13 CASSSGTADTQYF TGTGCCAGCAGCTCCGGGACAGCCGATACGCAGTATTTT
TRBJ2-7 few NA TRBV6-5 14 CASSSMGGRNEQYF TGTGCCAGCAGTTCCATGGGGGGTCGGAACGAGCAGTACTTC
TRBJ1-2 NA NA TRBV10-3 16 CAISEPTEEKSYGYTF TGTGCCATCAGTGAGCCGACAGAAGAAAAGAGCTATGGCTACACCTTC
TRBJ2-7 once TRBD1 TRBV18 14 CASSLSGTGIEQYF TGTGCCAGCTCCCTCTCCGGGACAGGGATCGAGCAGTACTTC
TRBJ1-2 NA NA TRBV7-9 13 CASSLSPGDGYTF TGTGCCAGCAGCTTGTCACCAGGCGATGGCTACACCTTC
TRBJ1-1 few NA TRBV6-6 12 CASSPLQAEAFF TGTGCCAGCAGCCCCTTACAGGCCGAAGCTTTCTTT
TRBJ2-7 NA NA TRBV5-5 12 CASSYGDYEQYF TGTGCCAGCAGCTACGGGGATTACGAGCAGTACTTC
TRBJ2-1 NA TRBD2 TRBV7-6 16 CASSRFGTSGGNEQFF TGTGCCAGCAGCCGCTTCGGGACTAGCGGGGGAAATGAGCAGTTCTTC
TRBJ2-7 NA NA TRBV7-9 16 CSSSPHLGSQRDEQYF TGTTCCAGCAGCCCCCACCTAGGCAGTCAACGGGACGAGCAGTACTTC
TRBJ2-5 NA NA TRBV5-5 16 CASSLVFTRAGETQYF TGTGCCAGCAGCTTGGTGTTTACCAGGGCCGGGGAGACCCAGTACTTC
TRBJ1-6 NA NA TRBV6-5 12 CASSLPNSPLHF TGTGCCAGCAGCCTACCTAATTCACCCCTCCACTTT
TRBJ2-3 NA NA TRBV4-3 14 CASSQDTAPGTQYF TGCGCCAGCAGCCAAGATACGGCCCCAGGGACGCAGTATTTT
TRBJ1-4 NA NA TRBV9 15 CASSVGGGDAEKLFF TGTGCCAGCAGCGTAGGAGGAGGGGATGCCGAAAAACTGTTTTTT
TRBJ2-7 NA NA TRBV6-6 15 CASSPRGSSVYEQYF TGTGCCAGCAGTCCCCGCGGTTCGTCCGTCTACGAGCAGTACTTC
TRBJ2-7 few NA TRBV7-2 13 CASSFTGTYEQYF TGTGCCAGCAGCTTTACAGGGACCTACGAGCAGTACTTC
TRBJ2-5 NA NA TRBV5-4 13 CASSSPNGETQYF TGTGCCAGCAGCTCACCCAACGGGGAGACCCAGTACTTC
TRBJ1-5 few NA TRBV28 14 CASSTEWSNQPQHF TGTGCCAGCAGTACCGAGTGGAGCAATCAGCCCCAGCATTTT
TRBJ2-5 NA TRBD2 TRBV5-6 15 CASSLPSGGKETQYF TGTGCCAGCAGCTTGCCTAGCGGGGGGAAAGAGACCCAGTACTTC
TRBJ2-3 few NA TRBV19 13 CASSTAYTDTQYF TGTGCCAGTAGTACTGCCTACACAGATACGCAGTATTTT
TRBJ2-3 NA TRBD2 TRBV5-4 15 CASSFSGGTLDTQYF TGTGCCAGCAGCTTTAGCGGGGGGACCCTAGATACGCAGTATTTT
TRBJ2-7 NA NA TRBV29-1 13 CSVQNRASYEQYF TGCAGCGTCCAAAACAGGGCCTCCTACGAGCAGTACTTC
TRBJ1-2 NA TRBD1 TRBV2 14 CASSGRQGRYGYTF TGTGCCAGCAGTGGCCGACAGGGGCGTTATGGCTACACCTTC